Presented here are 24 T cell receptor beta chains from one specimen sequenced in a study of shared clonotypes between healthy human individuals. Only in-frame clones appear in the TCRdb table, and some are missing; sequencing was by immunoSEQ multiplex PCR. The data contain about 510,000 clones, 60% to 80% of them singletons. The sample was PBMCs. The receptors stem from a woman aged 40-49 years in good health. Some clones in this sample may be carry-over from other donors' samples.

This clone was recorded a few times. CDR3 nucleotide sequence: TGTGCCAGCAGCCAAGTATACAGGAACTCCTACAATGAGCAGTTCTTC. Translated, it gives CASSQVYRNSYNEQFF. The V and J genes are TRBV4-2 and TRBJ2-1, with TRBD1 as a possible D gene (5 bases). V was trimmed by 1 base and J by 0 bases, leaving 10 bases between them. CDR1 is LGHNA, CDR2 YNFKEQ, per germline. The CDR3 totals 16 residues.

Concerning this clone itself: A far larger clone lies a single base away; this is likely a read error. The CDR3 reads CASSRDGAYEQYF. CDR3 bases: TGTGCCAGCAGCAGGGACGGAGCCTACGAGCAGTACTTC. The chain joins TRBV7-3 to TRBJ2-7; D is possibly TRBD1 or TRBD2 (5 bases each). This CDR3 is built from 13 residues. The germline V gene encodes CDR1 SGHTA and CDR2 FQGTGA. V gave up 5 bases and J gave up 2 bases, with 10 bases separating them.

This rearrangement joins TRBV9 to TRBJ2-1, with 14 bases that match TRBD2. The CDR3 length is 17 residues. The germline V gene has CDR1 SGDLS and CDR2 YYNGEE. V gave up 0 bases and J gave up 7 bases; unmatched junction bases: 6. The CDR3 loop is CASSVADRTSGRNEQFF. CDR3 DNA: TGTGCCAGCAGCGTAGCGGATAGGACTAGCGGGAGGAATGAGCAGTTCTTC.

The rearrangement links TRBV18 to TRBJ2-1; D call uncertain. This CDR3 region has 12 residues. V was cut by 1 base and J by 6 bases, with 4 bases left in between. CDR1 and CDR2 from the germline V gene are KGHSH and LQKENI. CDR3: CASSPQVNEQFF. DNA of the CDR3: TGTGCCAGCTCACCACAGGTCAATGAGCAGTTCTTC.

The gene calls are TRBV5-1 and TRBJ2-5, with D maybe TRBD2 (6 bases). V gave up 3 bases and J gave up 3 bases, with 12 bases separating them. The CDR3 is 14 residues long. CDR1 and CDR2 (germline): SGHRS, YFSETQ. CDR3 coding DNA: TGCGCCAGCAGCTCTGTCGGGAGCGAAGAGACCCAGTACTTC. Protein: CASSSVGSEETQYF.

The chain has TRBV2 and TRBJ2-5; 7 positions match TRBD1. The J call may be mistaken, given a closer DNA end match to TRBJ2-7. Germline CDR1 reads SNHLY; CDR2 reads FYNNEI. This CDR3 is built from 15 residues. CDR3 nucleotide sequence: TGTGCCAGCAGTGAGGAAGGGGGCTTTATCTACGAGCAGTACTTC. It encodes CASSEEGGFIYEQYF.

This clone appeared once. This rearrangement joins TRBV4-1 to TRBJ2-1, with 10 bases fitting TRBD2. Germline V gene data show CDR1 as MGHRA and CDR2 as YSYEKL. V was clipped by 6 bases and J by 8 bases; unmatched bases: 10. This CDR3 has 15 amino acids. The CDR3 DNA sequence: TGCGCCAGCAGACGACTAGCGGGTCTTCCCCATGAGCAGTTCTTC. This codes for CASRRLAGLPHEQFF.

The rearrangement links TRBV7-9 to TRBJ2-3; TRBD1 or TRBD2 may be the D gene (5 bases each). Trimming pared 1 base from V and 6 bases from J, leaving 11 bases between. The CDR3 is 14 residues long. Germline values: CDR1 SEHNR, CDR2 FQNEAQ (reference sequence). The CDR3 DNA sequence: TGTGCCAGCAGCTTAGGTGGGACGTGGGATACGCAGTATTTT. This translates into CASSLGGTWDTQYF.

This sequence joins TRBV18 and TRBJ1-4; 7 bases line up with TRBD1. From germline, CDR1 is KGHSH and CDR2 LQKENI. This CDR3 is built from 15 residues. V trimming: 3 bases; J trimming: 4 bases; junction bases outside the gene matches: 5. The CDR3, as DNA: TGTGCCAGCTCACCGACAGGGCTGGGTAATGAAAAACTGTTTTTT. Its translation: CASSPTGLGNEKLFF.

The chain has TRBV10-3 and TRBJ1-2; D gene unclear. This CDR3 has 12 amino acids. The V and J ends lost 9 bases and 2 bases respectively, with 10 bases between them. The germline V gene has CDR1 ENHRY and CDR2 SYGVKD. The CDR3 reads CAMQQGNYGYTF. In DNA form, the CDR3 reads TGTGCCATGCAACAAGGGAACTATGGCTACACCTTC.

The chain couples TRBV28 to TRBJ2-7; 7 bases agree with TRBD1. The CDR3 length is 14 residues. The V gene's germline CDR1 is MDHEN and CDR2 SYDVKM. J gave up 2 bases and V 3 bases, and 4 bases lay outside the gene matches. CDR3 residues: CASSFNRGAYEQYF. The CDR3 region has the DNA TGTGCCAGCAGTTTTAACAGGGGAGCCTACGAGCAGTACTTC.

Note on this clone: A read error may account for a junction end that differs from germline. The genes are TRBV27 and TRBJ2-7; D tentatively fits TRBD1 or TRBD2 (5 bases each). The V gene's germline CDR1 is MNHEY and CDR2 SMNVEV (reference sequence). The CDR3 extends over 15 amino acids. CDR3 protein: CASSNRDRYYYEQCF. In DNA form, the CDR3 reads TGTGCCAGCAGCAACCGGGACCGTTACTACTACGAGCAGTGCTTC.

This clone came up a few times. The chain uses TRBV5-5 and TRBJ1-5, with D unclear. Germline CDR1 reads SGHKS; CDR2 reads YYEKEE (reference sequence). The CDR3 totals 15 residues. Trimming pared 0 bases from V and 0 bases from J, leaving 7 bases between. The CDR3 here is CASSLGRGSNQPQHF. The CDR3 DNA is TGTGCCAGCAGCTTGGGCAGAGGTAGCAATCAGCCCCAGCATTTT.

The chain has TRBV7-2 and TRBJ2-2; TRBD2 agrees at 10 bases. Germline V CDR1 and CDR2: SGHTA, FQGNSA. V dropped 1 base and J dropped 1; count of bases not matched to a gene: 3. The CDR3 extends over 17 amino acids. The CDR3 region has the DNA TGTGCCAGCAGCTTAGGGCTAGCGGGAGTGAACACCGGGGAGCTGTTTTTT. It encodes CASSLGLAGVNTGELFF.

This clone was observed once. The CDR3 here is CSVQVMNTEAFF. CDR3 nucleotides: TGCAGCGTACAGGTTATGAACACTGAAGCTTTCTTT. The chain joins TRBV29-1 to TRBJ1-1; the D gene is possibly TRBD1 (5 bases). Trimming took off 6 bases at V and 0 bases at J, with 8 bases between the two ends. Germline assignment: CDR1 SQVTM and CDR2 ANQGSEA. The CDR3 runs to 12 residues.

On this clone: One end of the junction is discordant with germline, which a read error may explain. V gene TRBV7-9 combines with J gene TRBJ1-1; possible D gene TRBD1, 5 bases. The CDR3 has 14 residues. CDR1 SEHNR and CDR2 FQNEAQ come from the germline V gene (reference sequence). The CDR3 DNA reads as TGCGCCAGCAGCCAAGATTTCGGGGGCACTGAAGCTTTCTTT. This translates into CASSQDFGGTEAFF.

This chain uses TRBV7-3 with TRBJ2-7; 15 nucleotides line up with TRBD2. Germline CDR1 SGHTA, CDR2 FQGTGA. Losses at the gene ends were 5 bases for V and 6 bases for J; bases not matched to a gene: 5. The CDR3 sequence is 15 residues long. The CDR3 nucleotides are TGTGCCAGCAGCCCACGGACTAGCGGGAGGGGCGAGCAGTACTTC. Protein: CASSPRTSGRGEQYF. Full variable domain (missing parts from reference TRBV7-3 and TRBJ2-7): GAGVSQTPSNKVTEKGKYVELRCDPISGHTALYWYRQSLGQGPEFLIYFQGTGAADDSGLPNDRFFAVRPEGSVSTLKIQRTERGDSAVYLCASSPRTSGRGEQYFGPGTRLTVT.

J is TRBJ2-7 and V is TRBV5-1, with D perhaps matching TRBD1 (6 bases). This CDR3 region has 16 residues. With 4 bases removed from V and 2 bases from J, the gap between germline ends came to 19 bases. Germline V gene data show CDR1 as SGHRS and CDR2 as YFSETQ. The CDR3 DNA is TGCGCCAGCAGCGTCGGGACATTCGGAATCCCCTACGAGCAGTACTTC. Its translation is CASSVGTFGIPYEQYF.

This chain links TRBV10-3 with TRBJ2-7, with 13 nucleotides matching TRBD2. Germline CDR1 is ENHRY and CDR2 is SYGVKD. The CDR3 totals 14 residues. J lost 6 bases, V lost 10 bases, and 9 bases had no gene match. The CDR3, as DNA: TGTGCCACAAATGGGGGACTAGCGGGATTCGAGCAGTACTTC. Translated, it gives CATNGGLAGFEQYF.

The J gene is TRBJ2-1, the V gene TRBV7-2; 10 bases are a match to TRBD2. The V gene end was trimmed by 1 base and the J gene end by 9 bases; junction bases not matched to a gene: 9. The CDR3 sequence is 16 residues long. The V gene's germline CDR1 is SGHTA and CDR2 FQGNSA. The CDR3 spells CASSLDSSGSGGEQFF. The CDR3 DNA follows: TGTGCCAGCAGCTTAGACTCTAGCGGGAGCGGGGGTGAGCAGTTCTTC.

The chain uses TRBV7-8 and TRBJ2-7, with a tentative D call TRBD1 (5 bases). CDR1 SGHVS and CDR2 FQNEAQ come from the germline V gene. Between the trimmed V and J ends, which lost 5 bases and 2 bases, there was a span of 13 bases. The CDR3 totals 14 residues. CDR3 DNA: TGTGCCAGCAGCCCCGCAGGGATCACCTACGAGCAGTACTTC. Its translation is CASSPAGITYEQYF.

This chain uses TRBV28 with TRBJ2-7; D unclear. Per germline, CDR1 MDHEN and CDR2 SYDVKM. The CDR3 length is 16 residues. The V gene lost 7 bases and the J gene lost 2 bases, with 21 bases spanning the gap. The DNA of the CDR3 is TGTGCCAGCATCTCCCCCCTGGAGCAGGAACCCTACGAGCAGTACTTC. Residues: CASISPLEQEPYEQYF.

The chain employs TRBV7-6 and TRBJ2-3; 8 nucleotides match TRBD2. After removal of 4 bases from V and 7 bases from J, the junction contained 7 bases not matched to a gene. Germline V gene lookup returns CDR1 SGHVS and CDR2 FNYEAQ. CDR3 length equals 14 residues. The CDR3 sequence: CASSSGRGGHTQYF. CDR3 coding DNA: TGTGCCAGCAGCTCGGGCCGGGGGGGGCATACGCAGTATTTT.

The chain employs TRBV7-6 and TRBJ2-1; D remains ambiguous. This CDR3 is 13 amino acids long. Germline values: CDR1 SGHVS, CDR2 FNYEAQ. The V end was cut by 4 bases, the J end by 3 bases, with 7 bases between. The CDR3 sequence: CASSSPSYNEQFF. Here the CDR3 DNA reads TGTGCCAGCAGCTCCCCGAGCTACAATGAGCAGTTCTTC.